A selection of T cell receptor beta chains follows, all from one sample in a study of T cells after yellow fever vaccination. TCRdb re-called the 5' RACE reads through MiXCR, storing one row per CDR3 protein. Of 250,000 or so distinct CDR3 sequences in the sample, about 7% were seen once. This specimen was CD4+ T cells sorted from PBMCs, taken 15 days after the yellow fever booster vaccination. The receptors were sampled from a man aged 30 to 39 who received the YFV17D yellow fever vaccine. The CDR3 runs from the conserved cysteine through the conserved F or W. A D gene is named only where the DNA matches it firmly. Not every row has a clone size; where given, it reads once, few, many or a size class.

>few|TRBJ2-3|TRBV30|NA
TGTGCCTGGAGTGTACCGGGGACGACCCCCACAGATACGCAGTATTTT
CAWSVPGTTPTDTQYF
>few|TRBJ2-7|TRBV12-3/TRBV12-4|TRBD2
TGTGCCAGCAGTTTCCGGCTAGCGGTTTACTCCTACGAGCAGTACTTC
CASSFRLAVYSYEQYF
>few|TRBJ2-5|TRBV5-1|TRBD1
TGCGCCAGCAGCCCTGCCGGGACAGGTCAAGAGACCCAGTACTTC
CASSPAGTGQETQYF
>NA|TRBJ2-6|TRBV5-5|NA
TGTGCCAGCAGTTTGGAAACTGGGGCCAACGTCCTGACTTTC
CASSLETGANVLTF
>NA|TRBJ2-1|TRBV12-3/TRBV12-4|NA
TGTGCCAGCAGTTTTAGGGCCCTTACCTATAGCAATGAGCAGTTCTTC
CASSFRALTYSNEQFF
>NA|TRBJ2-3|TRBV28|NA
TGTGCCAGCAGTTCCCCTAGCCCGCCAGATACGCAGTATTTT
CASSSPSPPDTQYF
>NA|TRBJ2-6|TRBV11-3|NA
TGTGCCAGCAGTACGAGCGGCGGGACCTCTGGGGCCAACGTCCTGACTTTC
CASSTSGGTSGANVLTF
>few|TRBJ2-7|TRBV7-2|TRBD2
TGTGCCAGCAGCGCGACTAGCGGAGCCTACGAGCAGTACTTC
CASSATSGAYEQYF
>many|TRBJ2-3|TRBV12-3/TRBV12-4|NA
TGTGCCAGCAGCAAGGGGTTCACAGATACGCAGTATTTT
CASSKGFTDTQYF
>NA|TRBJ2-1|TRBV6-2/TRBV6-3|NA
TGTGCCAGCAGTTACCGTGGTCTAGTTATAAAAGAGCAGTTCTTC
CASSYRGLVIKEQFF
>few|TRBJ2-1|TRBV29-1|TRBD2
TGCAGCGTTGATGTAGCGGGAGCCTCCTACAATGAGCAGTTCTTC
CSVDVAGASYNEQFF
>many|TRBJ2-5|TRBV5-6|NA
TGTGCCAGCAGCCTCTGGGGGGGCGCCCAAGAGACCCAGTACTTC
CASSLWGGAQETQYF
>few|TRBJ2-3|TRBV7-9|TRBD2
TGTGCCAGCAGGGCGCCCTGGAGCGGGAGGGCCACCGATACGCAGTATTTT
CASRAPWSGRATDTQYF
>many|TRBJ1-1|TRBV7-3|NA
TGTGCCAGCAGGGCCAGGGTGGACGCTGAAGCTTTCTTT
CASRARVDAEAFF
>NA|TRBJ2-1|TRBV3-1|TRBD2
TGTGCCAGCAGCCAAGTGCCGGGACTAGCGGGAGTTGAGCAGTTCTTC
CASSQVPGLAGVEQFF
>few|TRBJ1-1|TRBV20-1|NA
TGCAGTGCTAGGATAGCAAGGACGGAGAACACTGAAGCTTTCTTT
CSARIARTENTEAFF
>once|TRBJ2-3|TRBV20-1|TRBD2
TGCTGTGCTATGAAACTAGCGGGAGTCTTGGCCGCAGATACGCAGTATTTT
CCAMKLAGVLAADTQYF
>few|TRBJ2-2|TRBV7-2|NA
TGTGCCAGCAGACCGGGGACCGCCGGGGAGCTGTTTTTT
CASRPGTAGELFF
>few|TRBJ2-5|TRBV7-8|NA
TGTGCCAGCAGCTTAAGCTTCCGGAGGGGGAGGGCCGGAGAGACCCAGTACTTC
CASSLSFRRGRAGETQYF
>few|TRBJ2-6|TRBV11-2|TRBD1
TGTGCCAGCAGCTTTTCCGGGACAGGGAGCTCTGGGGCCAACGTCCTGACTTTC
CASSFSGTGSSGANVLTF
>NA|TRBJ1-2|TRBV7-9|TRBD1
TGTGCCAGCAGCTCGTGGACAGGGAACTATGGCTACACCTTC
CASSSWTGNYGYTF
>NA|TRBJ2-5|TRBV4-1|NA
TGCGCCAGCAGCCAAGAGAAAGCGGCTGCAGAGACCCAGTACTTC
CASSQEKAAAETQYF
>NA|TRBJ2-2|TRBV4-2|TRBD1
TGTGCCAGCAGCCGTAAACTTACCCGAGGACAGGGTATGTCCGGGGAGCTGTTTTTT
CASSRKLTRGQGMSGELFF
>NA|TRBJ2-3|TRBV6-1|TRBD1
TGTGCCAGCTCCTACCGAAGGACAGGGGGCTCAGATACGCAGTATTTT
CASSYRRTGGSDTQYF
>few|TRBJ2-5|TRBV7-9|TRBD2
TGTGCCAGCAGCTTAGGGGCTAGCGGGAACCAAGAGACCCAGTACTTC
CASSLGASGNQETQYF